There are a few counts of the clone carrying this T cell receptor beta chain. This entry belongs to a study of blood T cell repertoires in COVID-19. Study overall: Researchers got acute and convalescent COVID-19 samples from the United States, Italy and Spain. Nucleic acid was either cDNA or gDNA, and it came from T cells, B-cell-depleted T cells, or PBMCs.

The CDR3 length is 13 residues. CDR1 and CDR2 from the germline V gene are SQVTM and ANQGSEA. V dropped 4 bases and J dropped 2 bases, with 12 bases sitting between them. Original processing notes: Reference gene primer amplification gave nucleated cell count estimates. The protocol was immunoSEQ multiplex PCR, while the TCRdb copy is restricted to in-frame clones and leaves out a portion. That table supplies the V and J calls and clone size; D and trimming were determined from the DNA. Among 75,000 to 85,000 clones listed, roughly 85% were seen once. In Seattle, patients joined the study during active infection and were tracked longitudinally.

The sequenced sample consisted of peripheral blood. This TCR came from a man in his 60s with COVID-19, enrolled during active disease. The V call is TRBV29-1, the J call TRBJ2-7; D gene ambiguous. The CDR3 region has the DNA TGCAGCGTTGTTTGGGCAGACACCTACGAGCAGTACTTC. Protein: CSVVWADTYEQYF.